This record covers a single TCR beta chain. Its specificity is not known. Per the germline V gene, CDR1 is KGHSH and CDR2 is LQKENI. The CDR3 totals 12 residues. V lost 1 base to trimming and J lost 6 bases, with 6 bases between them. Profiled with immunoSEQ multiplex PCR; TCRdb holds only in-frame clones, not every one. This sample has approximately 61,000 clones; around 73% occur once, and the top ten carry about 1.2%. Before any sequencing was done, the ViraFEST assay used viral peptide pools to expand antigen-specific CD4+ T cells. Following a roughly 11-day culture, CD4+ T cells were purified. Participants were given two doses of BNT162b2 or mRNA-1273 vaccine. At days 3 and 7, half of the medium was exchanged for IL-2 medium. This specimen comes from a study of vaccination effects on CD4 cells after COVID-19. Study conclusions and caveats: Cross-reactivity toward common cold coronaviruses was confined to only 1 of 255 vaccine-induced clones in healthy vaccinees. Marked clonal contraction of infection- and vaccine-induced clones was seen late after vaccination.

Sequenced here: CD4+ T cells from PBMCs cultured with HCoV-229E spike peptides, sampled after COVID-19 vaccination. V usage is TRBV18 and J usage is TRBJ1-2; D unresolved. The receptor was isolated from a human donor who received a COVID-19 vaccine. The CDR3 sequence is CASSPQTNGYTF. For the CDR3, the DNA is TGTGCCAGCTCACCACAAACAAATGGCTACACCTTC.